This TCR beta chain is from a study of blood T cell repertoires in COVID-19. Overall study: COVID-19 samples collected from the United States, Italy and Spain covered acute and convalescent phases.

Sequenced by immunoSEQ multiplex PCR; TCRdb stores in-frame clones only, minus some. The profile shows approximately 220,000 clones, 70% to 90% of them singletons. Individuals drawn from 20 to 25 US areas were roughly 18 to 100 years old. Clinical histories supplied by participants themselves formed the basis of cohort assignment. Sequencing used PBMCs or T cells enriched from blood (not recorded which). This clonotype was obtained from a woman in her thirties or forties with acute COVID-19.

The CDR3 sequence is CASSVGIGAGGAYNEQFF. The CDR3 nucleotides are TGTGCCAGCAGCGTCGGAATCGGGGCAGGGGGAGCCTACAATGAGCAGTTCTTC. The chain employs TRBV9 and TRBJ2-1; 7 bases map to TRBD1. Germline values: CDR1 SGDLS, CDR2 YYNGEE. The CDR3 totals 18 residues. The V and J ends lost 2 bases and 2 bases, in that order; junction bases with no gene match: 13.